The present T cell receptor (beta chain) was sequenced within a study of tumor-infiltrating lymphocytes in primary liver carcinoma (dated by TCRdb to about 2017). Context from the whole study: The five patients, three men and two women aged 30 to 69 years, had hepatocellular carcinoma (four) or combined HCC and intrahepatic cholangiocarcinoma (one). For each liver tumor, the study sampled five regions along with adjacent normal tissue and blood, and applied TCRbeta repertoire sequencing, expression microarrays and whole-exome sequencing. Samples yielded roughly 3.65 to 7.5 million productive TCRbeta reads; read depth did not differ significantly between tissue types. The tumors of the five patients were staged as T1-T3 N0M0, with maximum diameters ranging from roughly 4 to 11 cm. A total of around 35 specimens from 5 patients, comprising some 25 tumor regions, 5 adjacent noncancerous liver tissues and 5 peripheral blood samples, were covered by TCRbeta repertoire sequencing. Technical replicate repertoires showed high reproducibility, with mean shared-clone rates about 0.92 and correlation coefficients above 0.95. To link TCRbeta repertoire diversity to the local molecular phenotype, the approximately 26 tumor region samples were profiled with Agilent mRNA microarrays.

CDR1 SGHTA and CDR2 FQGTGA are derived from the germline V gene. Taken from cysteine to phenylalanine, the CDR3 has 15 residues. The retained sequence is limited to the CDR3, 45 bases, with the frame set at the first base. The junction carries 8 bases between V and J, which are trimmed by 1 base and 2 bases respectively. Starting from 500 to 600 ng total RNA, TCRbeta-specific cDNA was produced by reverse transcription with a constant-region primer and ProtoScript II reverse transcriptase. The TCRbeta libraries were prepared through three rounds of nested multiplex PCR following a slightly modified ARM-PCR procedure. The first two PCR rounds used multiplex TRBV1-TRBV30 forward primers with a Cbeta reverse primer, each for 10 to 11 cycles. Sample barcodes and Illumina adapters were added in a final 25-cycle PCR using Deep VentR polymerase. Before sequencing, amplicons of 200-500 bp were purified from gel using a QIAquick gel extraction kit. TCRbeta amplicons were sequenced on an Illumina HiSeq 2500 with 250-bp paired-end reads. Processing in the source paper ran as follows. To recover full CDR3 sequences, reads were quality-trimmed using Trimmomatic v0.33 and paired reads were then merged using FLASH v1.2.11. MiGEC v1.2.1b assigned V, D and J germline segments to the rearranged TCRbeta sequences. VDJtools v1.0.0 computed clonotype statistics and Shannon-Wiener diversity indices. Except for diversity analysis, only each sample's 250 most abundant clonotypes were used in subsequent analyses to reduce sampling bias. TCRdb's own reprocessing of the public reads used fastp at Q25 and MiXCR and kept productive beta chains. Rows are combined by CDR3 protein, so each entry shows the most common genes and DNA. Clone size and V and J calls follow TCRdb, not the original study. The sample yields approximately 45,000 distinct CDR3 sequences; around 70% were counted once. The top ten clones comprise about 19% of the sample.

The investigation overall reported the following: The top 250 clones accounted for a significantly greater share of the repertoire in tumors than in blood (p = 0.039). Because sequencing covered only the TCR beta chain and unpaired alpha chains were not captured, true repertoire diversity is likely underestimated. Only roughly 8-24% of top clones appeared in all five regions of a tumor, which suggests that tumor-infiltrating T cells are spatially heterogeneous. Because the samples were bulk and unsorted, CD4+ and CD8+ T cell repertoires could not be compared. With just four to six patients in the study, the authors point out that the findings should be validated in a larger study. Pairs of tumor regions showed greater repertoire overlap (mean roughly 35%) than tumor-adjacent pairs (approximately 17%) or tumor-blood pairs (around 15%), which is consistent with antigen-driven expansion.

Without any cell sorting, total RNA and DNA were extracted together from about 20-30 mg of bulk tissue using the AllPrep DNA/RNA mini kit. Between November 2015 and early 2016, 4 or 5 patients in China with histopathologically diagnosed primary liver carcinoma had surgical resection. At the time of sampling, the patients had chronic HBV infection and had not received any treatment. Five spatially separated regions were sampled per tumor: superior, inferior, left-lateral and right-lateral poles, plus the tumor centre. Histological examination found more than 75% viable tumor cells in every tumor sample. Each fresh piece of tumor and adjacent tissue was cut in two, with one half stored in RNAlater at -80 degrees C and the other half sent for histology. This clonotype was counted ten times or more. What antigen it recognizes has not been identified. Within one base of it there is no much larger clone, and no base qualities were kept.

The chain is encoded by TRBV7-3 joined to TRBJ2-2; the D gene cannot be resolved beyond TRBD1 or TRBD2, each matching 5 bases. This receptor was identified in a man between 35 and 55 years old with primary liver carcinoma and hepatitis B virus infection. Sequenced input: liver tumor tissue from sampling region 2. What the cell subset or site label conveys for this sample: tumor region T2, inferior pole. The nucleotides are TGTGCCAGCAGCTTAAGCAGGGACAACACCGGGGAGCTGTTTTTT. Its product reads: CASSLSRDNTGELFF.